This T cell receptor beta chain was observed in a study of blood T cells in healthy people across ages. Sample-barcoded 5' priming and a J-beta primer mix drove a second PCR of 7 to 11 cycles. TCRdb re-called the 5' RACE reads with MiXCR, one entry per CDR3 protein. The sample holds hundreds of thousands of distinct CDR3 sequences; approximately 25% are singletons and the top ten take around 10%. This sample also appeared in a second study, on T cells of mothers and their children.

Specimen: blood. The sequence was collected from a boy between 5 and 17 years old in good health.

The CDR3 sequence is CASSDTSSYNEQFF. The CDR3, as DNA: TGTGCCAGCAGCGACACGAGCTCCTACAATGAGCAGTTCTTC. The chain combines TRBV9 with TRBJ2-1, with unresolved D. Germline V gene data show CDR1 as SGDLS and CDR2 as YYNGEE. The V end was cut by 3 bases, the J end by 0 bases, with 7 bases between. The CDR3 consists of 14 residues.